The source of this T cell receptor beta chain is a study of blood T cell repertoires in COVID-19. About the study: Italy, Spain and the United States were the sources of the convalescent and acute COVID-19 samples. T cells, B-cell-depleted T cells, or PBMCs supplied cDNA or gDNA.

The J segment lost 3 bases and the V segment lost 0 bases, leaving 3 bases of the junction unmatched. Germline V gene data show CDR1 as SGHRS and CDR2 as YFSETQ. This CDR3 has 16 residues. Per the original methods: By means of reference gene primer amplification, nucleated cell counts were estimated. Clones were sequenced by immunoSEQ multiplex PCR, and TCRdb holds only the in-frame ones, with some missing. That table gives V, J and clone size, and the DNA gave D and trimming. The table has approximately 72,000 clones, approximately 82% seen once. The sample taken for sequencing was peripheral blood. The clonotype comes from a woman of 80 years or more with acute or convalescent COVID-19. The chain combines TRBV5-1 with TRBJ2-1, with 10 bases that match TRBD2. CDR3 protein: CASSLGASGGYNEQFF. As DNA, the CDR3 is TGCGCCAGCAGCTTGGGGGCTAGCGGGGGCTACAATGAGCAGTTCTTC.